The rows below give T cell receptor beta chains drawn from one sample of a study of blood T cell repertoires in COVID-19. Generated by immunoSEQ multiplex PCR, the TCRdb table keeps only in-frame clones and is missing some. The data hold 450,000 or so clones, with around 90% observed a single time. What was sequenced was PBMCs or T cells enriched from blood (not recorded which). All receptors derive from a man aged 18 to 30 who had recovered from COVID-19. Both conserved end residues are part of each CDR3. The order of the fields is V gene, J gene, clone size, D gene, CDR3 DNA, CDR3 protein. A D gene is named only where the DNA matches it firmly. Where a row states a size, it is once, few, many or the class of an expanded clone; other rows omit it.

>TRBV5-6|TRBJ2-1|-|TRBD1
TGTGCCAGCAGCTCGACCGGACAGGTCCTGGGTGAGCAGTTCTTC
CASSSTGQVLGEQFF
>TRBV19|TRBJ1-5|-|-
TGTGCCAGTAGTATGGTCGCAGGGTATCAGCCCCAGCATTTT
CASSMVAGYQPQHF
>TRBV6-5|TRBJ1-2|-|TRBD1
TGTGCCAGCAGTTATCCGACAGGGAAGGGTGGCTACACCTTC
CASSYPTGKGGYTF
>TRBV19|TRBJ1-5|-|-
TGTGCCAGTAGCCGGGGACTTTCCAATCAGCCCCAGCATTTT
CASSRGLSNQPQHF
>TRBV6-8|TRBJ2-2|-|TRBD1
TGTGCCAGCAGCTGCCCGGGACAGAGGGTGAGCGGGGAGCTGTTTTTT
CASSCPGQRVSGELFF
>TRBV6-5|TRBJ1-1|-|-
TGTGCCAGCATCGGACAGAAGAACACTGAAGCTTTCTTT
CASIGQKNTEAFF
>TRBV5-1|TRBJ1-4|-|-
TGCGCCAGCAGCTTGTCGGATGAAAAACTGTTTTTT
CASSLSDEKLFF
>TRBV9|TRBJ2-5|few|TRBD2
TGTGCCAGCAGCGTTGGACTAGCGGGGTACGAGACCCAGTACTTC
CASSVGLAGYETQYF
>TRBV7-2|TRBJ2-7|-|-
TGTGCCAGCAGCTTCCGTGTCCCTCCCTACGAGCAGTACTTC
CASSFRVPPYEQYF
>TRBV5-1|TRBJ1-2|-|-
TGCGCCAGCAGCTTGCCCGGAGCCGGCTACACCTTC
CASSLPGAGYTF
>TRBV5-1|TRBJ2-1|few|TRBD2
TGCGCCAGCAGCTTGGGACTAGCGGGAGGGCCCCGCACTACGGGAAATGAGCAGTTCTTC
CASSLGLAGGPRTTGNEQFF
>TRBV7-2|TRBJ1-5|-|-
TGTGCCAGCAGGCAAGCGGGGAAGGGAGCGTATCAGCCCCAGCATTTT
CASRQAGKGAYQPQHF
>TRBV15|TRBJ1-4|-|-
TGTGCCACCAGCGCGGGGGCGGCTGGGGAAAAACTGTTTTTT
CATSAGAAGEKLFF
>TRBV29-1|TRBJ1-2|-|-
TGCAGCGTCGGAGGACCCTCCGGGCGGGATGGCTACACCTTC
CSVGGPSGRDGYTF
>TRBV5-1|TRBJ1-3|-|-
TGCGCCAGCAGCTTGGACAGGGCCGGAAACACCATATATTTT
CASSLDRAGNTIYF
>TRBV27|TRBJ1-6|-|-
TGTGCCAGCAGTTTTTCTGGACAAGGAACCTCACCCCTCCACTTT
CASSFSGQGTSPLHF
>TRBV5-1|TRBJ1-2|-|-
TGCGCCAGCAGCCCTAGCGGCTCAGAGGGCTACACCTTC
CASSPSGSEGYTF
>TRBV5-8|TRBJ1-5|once|-
TGTGCCAGCAGCGCCGGGACCCCGGGGGGTCAGCCCCAGCATTTT
CASSAGTPGGQPQHF
>TRBV11-2|TRBJ1-1|-|TRBD1
TGTGCCAGCAGCTCGAACAGGGGGATCACTGAAGCTTTCTTT
CASSSNRGITEAFF
>TRBV7-3|TRBJ1-1|-|TRBD1
TGTGCCAGCGAAACAGGGGGCACTGAAGCTTTCTTT
CASETGGTEAFF
>TRBV5-1|TRBJ2-4|-|-
TGCGCCAGCAGCTTGGAGGCGGTGTTGGTCTTC
CASSLEAVLVF
>TRBV9|TRBJ1-1|-|-
TGTGCCAGCAGCCCGCACCCAGGGGACACTGAAGCTTTCTTT
CASSPHPGDTEAFF
>TRBV5-1|TRBJ1-4|many|-
TGCGCCAGCAGCTTAAAGGGAGGGGAAAAACTGTTTTTT
CASSLKGGEKLFF
>TRBV7-9|TRBJ1-4|-|TRBD1
TGTGCCAGCAGCTTAGGTACAGGGGCACTGTTTTTT
CASSLGTGALFF
>TRBV19|TRBJ2-3|-|TRBD2
TGTGCCAGTAGTACTTCTAGCGGGAGAGGCGCAGATACGCAGTATTTT
CASSTSSGRGADTQYF
>TRBV5-1|TRBJ2-5|-|TRBD1
TGCGCCAGCAGCTCAACCGGGGGACAGGGGGAGACCCAGTACTTC
CASSSTGGQGETQYF
>TRBV5-5|TRBJ2-1|few|-
TGTGCCAGCAGCCCCGAGGGGGGGTATAGGCAGTTCTTC
CASSPEGGYRQFF
>TRBV28|TRBJ2-1|-|-
TGTGCCAGCAGTTTATCCGGGAGCGGGCAGTTCTTC
CASSLSGSGQFF
>TRBV19|TRBJ1-6|-|-
TGTGCCAGTAGCCAGGGTGTCGGAGATTCACCCCTCCACTTT
CASSQGVGDSPLHF
>TRBV7-9|TRBJ2-1|-|-
TGTGCCAGCAGCTTAGGAGGGACAATACCCTACAATGAGCAGTTCTTC
CASSLGGTIPYNEQFF
>TRBV4-1|TRBJ2-7|few|TRBD1
TGCGCCAGCAGCCTAATGGACAGGGGGCCAAACGAGCAGTACTTC
CASSLMDRGPNEQYF
>TRBV28|TRBJ2-7|-|TRBD1
TGTGCCAGCAGGGACACTACAGGGGGCTCCTACGAGCAGTACTTC
CASRDTTGGSYEQYF
>TRBV28|TRBJ2-3|-|TRBD1
TGTGCCAGCAGTCCCCGGACAGGGGAACACACAGATACGCAGTATTTT
CASSPRTGEHTDTQYF
>TRBV19|TRBJ2-2|few|-
TGTGCCAGTACCTCCCGGTGGACAGGGAGCGGGGCCGGGGAGCTGTTTTTT
CASTSRWTGSGAGELFF
>TRBV6-4|TRBJ2-1|-|-
TGTGCCAGCAGTGAGTGGGGCACGGAGCCCTACAATGAGCAGTTCTTC
CASSEWGTEPYNEQFF
>TRBV12-3/TRBV12-4|TRBJ2-7|-|TRBD1
TGTGCCAGCAGTTCCCGACAGGGCTACGAGCAGTACTTC
CASSSRQGYEQYF